Below, 12 T cell receptor beta chains from the same sample are listed, as sequenced in a study of spatial heterogeneity in lung cancer. The study, taken as a whole, reports: Counts that tracked tumor mutation counts were those of expanded intratumoral alpha and beta TCRs.

Sample time point: sample taken at primary tumor resection. TCRdb redid the calling of the 5' RACE reads with MiXCR, one entry per CDR3 protein. Among 4,000 or so distinct CDR3 sequences listed, 8.5% to 9% were seen once. These TCRs' antigens remain unknown. The sample in question was lung tumor tissue, obtained at surgery. These TCRs come from a male donor with early-stage non-small cell lung cancer.

This clonotype is medium-sized within its sample. The rearrangement links TRBV28 to TRBJ2-4; 7 bases align to TRBD1. Germline V gene lookup returns CDR1 MDHEN and CDR2 SYDVKM. The CDR3 runs 15 residues. The J segment lost 9 bases and the V segment lost 4 bases, leaving 12 bases of the junction unmatched. As DNA, the CDR3 is TGTGCCAGCAGTTCCTTGGGACAGTCCAACGGCATTCAGTACTTC. This encodes CASSSLGQSNGIQYF. The whole variable domain, filled in from reference TRBV28 and TRBJ2-4, reads DVKVTQSSRYLVKRTGEKVFLECVQDMDHENMFWYRQDPGLGLRLIYFSYDVKMKEKGDIPEGYSVSREKKERFSLILESASTNQTSMYLCASSSLGQSNGIQYFGAGTRLSVL.

By share of the sample, this clonotype is medium-sized. The chain carries TRBV7-6 and TRBJ1-1, with 10 bases that match TRBD1. CDR3 size: 15 residues. From germline, CDR1 is SGHVS and CDR2 FNYEAQ. V shed 5 bases and J 6 bases; nucleotides not matched to a gene: 9. CDR3 nucleotide sequence: TGTGCCAGCAGCCCCCCCGGGACAGGGGTACCTGAAGCTTTCTTT. Its translation: CASSPPGTGVPEAFF.

In its sample, this clonotype ranks as medium-sized. The rearrangement links TRBV6-2 or TRBV6-3 to TRBJ1-6, with 8 nucleotides matching TRBD1. This CDR3 comprises 14 residues. From germline, CDR1 is MNHEY and CDR2 SVGEGT. Germline trimming cut 6 bases from V and 7 bases from J; bases unmatched to any gene: 5. CDR3 in amino acids: CASSRTGSNSPLHF. Here the CDR3 DNA reads TGTGCCAGCAGCCGGACAGGGTCGAATTCACCCCTCCACTTT.

This clonotype counts as medium-sized. The chain carries TRBV6-6 and TRBJ2-7; 12 positions agree with TRBD1. CDR1 is MNHNY, CDR2 SVGAGI, per germline (reference sequence). V lost 6 bases and J lost 6; bases outside the gene matches: 12. The CDR3 has 16 amino acids. The CDR3 sequence: CASRPPGQGAVSEQYF. Written as DNA, the CDR3 is TGTGCCAGCAGGCCGCCGGGACAGGGGGCAGTGAGCGAGCAGTACTTC.

By its share, this clonotype is medium-sized. The chain employs TRBV5-4 and TRBJ1-2; 8 bases match TRBD1. The CDR3 is 12 amino acids. V was pared by 7 bases and J by 9 bases, with 8 bases of the junction left unmatched. Germline CDR1 and CDR2: SGHNT and YYREEE (reference sequence). CDR3 nucleotides: TGTGCCAGCCAAAGGGCAGGGGGCAGCTACACCTTC. Translated, it gives CASQRAGGSYTF.

The gene calls are TRBV28 and TRBJ1-6; 7 bases are shared with TRBD1. The CDR3 has 20 amino acids. CDR1 is MDHEN, CDR2 SYDVKM, per germline. V shed 3 bases and J 9 bases; nucleotides not matched to a gene: 23. CDR3 protein: CASSFNPYSFVRNRGSPLHF. The CDR3 DNA sequence: TGTGCCAGCAGTTTTAACCCTTATTCCTTTGTCCGGAACAGGGGTTCACCCCTCCACTTT.

This clonotype showed up many times. The chain employs TRBV20-1 and TRBJ2-3; 9 nucleotides match TRBD2. The CDR3 runs to 16 residues. Per the germline V gene, CDR1 is DFQATT and CDR2 is SNEGSKA (reference sequence). J was trimmed by 4 bases and V by 5 bases; bases with no gene match: 13. This chain's CDR3 is CSASGASGRPSDTQYF. The CDR3 DNA reads TGCAGTGCTTCCGGAGCAAGCGGGAGGCCTTCAGATACGCAGTATTTT.

This clonotype is judged medium-sized. The rearrangement links TRBV6-5 to TRBJ2-2; D remains unclear. The length of the CDR3 is 14 residues. Germline CDR1 reads MNHEY; CDR2 reads SVGAGI. The V end lost 7 bases, the J end lost 5 bases, and 14 bases lay between the germline ends. The CDR3 here is CASTSKMGTGELFF. The CDR3 DNA reads TGTGCCAGCACCTCTAAAATGGGAACCGGGGAGCTGTTTTTT.

This clonotype ranks as medium-sized (0.01 to 0.1%). The chain's CDR3 is CASSKSSYEQYF. The CDR3 nucleotides are TGTGCCAGCAGTAAGAGCTCCTACGAGCAGTACTTC. The V gene is TRBV2, the J gene TRBJ2-7; D unclear. CDR3 length: 12 amino acids. The V gene lost 5 bases and the J gene lost 0 bases, with 5 bases spanning the gap. Germline V lookup: CDR1 SNHLY, CDR2 FYNNEI.

This clonotype counts as medium-sized. The V call is TRBV11-2, the J call TRBJ2-7; D call uncertain. CDR1 is SGHAT and CDR2 is FQNNGV in the germline V gene. With 3 bases removed from V and 3 bases from J, the gap between germline ends came to 12 bases. The CDR3 length is 14 residues. The CDR3, as DNA: TGTGCCAGCAGCTTGGGTGGAAAAGGCTACGAGCAGTACTTC. Translation gives CASSLGGKGYEQYF.

This clonotype is judged medium-sized. The V and J genes are TRBV24-1 and TRBJ2-1; no clear D. The CDR3 spans 16 residues. Looked up from germline, CDR1 is KGHDR and CDR2 is SFDVKD. V lost 2 bases to trimming and J lost 5 bases, with 15 bases between them. The CDR3 coding sequence is TGTGCCACCAGTGATTCCCCGATGGGTTACCACAATGAGCAGTTCTTC. It specifies CATSDSPMGYHNEQFF.

This clonotype was seen ten or more times. The chain couples TRBV9 to TRBJ2-1; 12 bases agree with TRBD2. The V and J ends lost 3 bases and 7 bases, in that order; junction bases with no gene match: 8. Per the germline V gene, CDR1 is SGDLS and CDR2 is YYNGEE. This CDR3 contains 16 residues. CDR3 coding DNA: TGTGCCAGCAGCGCATGGACTAGCGGGGTCAATAATGAGCAGTTCTTC. Translating it yields CASSAWTSGVNNEQFF.